This TCR beta chain was sequenced in a study of cytomegalovirus exposure and HLA in healthy donors (dated by TCRdb to 2016 to 2017). As for the study more broadly: An earlier analysis of several hundred of the donors reported about 280 Gb of sequence data and 100 million to 120 million unique TCR beta sequences obtained from roughly 170 million T cells. Approximately 300 gigabases of sequencing data and approximately 91 million unique TCR sequences made up an early release that covered fewer than 650 HLA-typed donors. Of the roughly 400 genotyped donors, roughly 80% were placed in the genetic ancestry cluster associated with self-reported Caucasian donors. The aim of the study was to test whether cataloging public T cell receptors could identify signatures of past pathogen exposure. Using immunosequencing, the study profiled T cell repertoires from about 650 subjects and related those repertoires to cytomegalovirus serostatus. Besides the first cohort of approximately 670 subjects, a separate validation cohort made up of some 110 different subjects was used. To predict cytomegalovirus infection status, the study brought together high-throughput TCR immunosequencing, statistical association of individual TCRs with disease status, and machine learning. In a later analysis, previously published TCR beta repertoires from roughly 710 donors were re-analyzed and high-resolution HLA genotyping was added so that TCR occurrence patterns could be studied. The later analysis used no new phenotypic data to find candidate immune exposures, relying instead on TCR beta sequences and their occurrence across donors. An earlier analysis of about 620 of the donors applied high-throughput TCR beta sequencing to assess whether each TCR beta V gene segment acted as functional or pseudogenic. Donor age, sex, ethnicity and CMV serostatus were collected together with the repertoire data. In a later genetic analysis, genome-wide SNP genotypes for 398 of the 666 donors were used, and that subset was treated as a discovery cohort. All discovery cohort repertoires had been generated using a single sequencing platform. Class I and class II HLA loci were covered by the typing at four-digit resolution. Typing coverage varied by locus: roughly 620-630 donors for A, B, C, DRB1 and DQB1; roughly 500 for DQA1; some 610 for DPA1; some 470 for DPB1. Several DR-DQ haplotypes were handled as single units for association and clustering because linkage in the cohort was strong. Among about 400 genotyped donors of the cohort, an average of about 240,000 unique TCR beta nucleotide sequences was sequenced per donor, of which roughly 17% were non-productive. Overall results and qualifications from the work: In a later analysis, HLA-associated TCR beta chains were found to be more clonally expanded and to have lower generation probabilities than equally common non-associated chains. An association between a missense DCLRE1C variant and V-gene and J-gene trimming of TCR beta chains was found in a later genetic analysis and replicated in an independent cohort. The only immune exposure information available for the cohort was CMV serostatus. A later analysis associated 16,951 TCR beta sequences with specific HLA alleles at a false discovery rate of 0.05. A cluster of highly shared sequence variants was judged likely to represent a technical artifact of the sequencing pipeline. Across donors, most TCR sequences were observed very rarely, whereas some public TCRs were present in many individuals. Cytomegalovirus status was reported to be diagnosed by the classifier with high specificity and sensitivity in both the original and validation cohorts. The authors suggested that the approach could potentially be generalized to other disease states and immunological phenotypes. Compared with the approximately 600-donor mean, donors in an Asian-associated ancestry cluster had fewer N-insertions in productive TCRs, according to a later genetic analysis. A few of the identified cytomegalovirus-associated TCR beta chains were confirmed in vitro to be specific for cytomegalovirus antigens. The 87-base-pair reads could not distinguish some IMGT-functional V segments, including TRBV6-2 and TRBV6-3, so those segments were excluded. A further reported finding was that TCR beta sequences accurately predicted the HLA-A and HLA-B alleles for most subjects in the first cohort. The study listed approximately 150 TCR beta chains as associated with cytomegalovirus. A later analysis found that TCR association rates varied across HLA loci, with DRB1 alleles showing the most associated TCRs and HLA-C alleles the fewest. Linkage disequilibrium might explain the correlated functional status among segregating V segments, but an unknown experimental factor could not be ruled out. Most CMV-associated TCR beta chains appeared to be HLA-restricted in a later analysis, and the HLA associations seemed to be driven largely by CMV exposure. Because counts were too low, approximately 15 rarely observed V segments, including chromosome 9 orphons, were excluded from the earlier analysis of 587 of the donors. When HLA alleles, especially DR and DQ, strongly co-occurred, attributing TCR associations to individual alleles was difficult. A later analysis reported that several top co-occurrence clusters appeared linked to parvovirus B19, influenza, CMV and Epstein-Barr virus. Roughly uniform sequencing depth across donors was assumed in presence/absence analyses, although this assumption may not hold. In this cohort, only TCR beta chains were sequenced, and detectable features were limited by the absence of alpha or paired-chain data. HLA typing was unavailable for some donors at each locus, so association tests used only the typed subset. In an earlier analysis of around 600 of the donors, most TCR beta V segments appeared in productive rearrangements about 90% or about 30% of the time, broadly matching IMGT annotations.

The cohort consisted of 666 healthy bone marrow donors. At the time of sampling, all cohort members were nominally healthy, though unrecorded immune exposures were likely present. The donor was CMV seropositive and was included in the group of 250 to 300 seropositive cohort members. A peripheral blood sample was collected from each donor, and TCR beta sequencing was performed on peripheral blood mononuclear cells. The Qiagen DNeasy Blood Extraction Kit was used to extract genomic DNA from the blood cell samples. The germline V gene gives CDR1 as SGHTA and CDR2 as FQGNSA. The CDR3, cysteine through phenylalanine, is 11 amino acids long. The retained sequence is limited to the CDR3, 33 bases, with the frame set at the first base. Remarks on this clone: Its antigen remains unidentified. A junction end diverges from the germline sequence, so it may reflect a read error.

The method behind the library was the immunoSEQ multiplex PCR assay. For the multiplex PCR, a mixture combining 60 forward primers for TCR Vbeta segments and 13 reverse primers for TCR Jbeta segments was used. The CDR3 region of rearranged TCR beta genes was amplified from genomic DNA by a multiplex PCR assay. The amplified TCR beta libraries were sequenced on the Illumina HiSeq System as 87-base-pair reads. The source study handled its data this way. Across the roughly 600 repertoires, a later analysis counted around 80 million unique TCR beta chains, around 11 million of which were shared by at least two donors. Raw reads were error-corrected and collapsed into unique sequences by a nearest-neighbor algorithm in which closely related sequences were merged to remove PCR and sequencing errors. CDR3 sequences were aligned to IMGT reference sequences to assign V, D and J gene segments. Each retained sequence needed at least a six-nucleotide match to both a V gene segment and a J gene segment. Rearrangements were classified as productive when the CDR3 lacked stop codons and remained in frame with V and J, and all other rearrangements were classified as non-productive. Following IMGT convention, CDR3 was defined as the stretch from the second conserved V-encoded cysteine to the conserved J-encoded phenylalanine. The earlier analysis of 500 to 750 of the donors excluded any sequence lacking an unambiguous match to a single V gene segment. An earlier analysis of a few hundred of the donors called V segments functional above 56.7% productive rearrangements and segregating when the between-donor standard deviation exceeded 5%. To diagnose cytomegalovirus status from the catalog of TCR beta chain sequences, a statistical classification framework was built. In a later analysis, TCR nucleotide sequences were compared against IMGT/GENE-DB human TR gene sequences so that V and J genes could be assigned. The TCRdist pipeline was used in a later analysis to assign CDR3 sequences and most-parsimonious VDJ recombination scenarios. In a later analysis, every TCR beta chain was defined by the combination of its CDR3 amino acid sequence and its V-gene family, and reads without a unique V-gene family were dropped. A later analysis removed 592 highly shared, low-generation-probability nucleotide sequences to deal with suspected cross-contamination and a sequencing artifact. A later analysis calculated a clonal expansion index for each public chain from normalized within-repertoire ranks of inferred template counts. In a later analysis, generation probabilities were computed using a VDJ recombination model fitted to out-of-frame rearrangements, and the results were checked against IGoR. In a later analysis, hypergeometric tests were used to score TCR-TCR, TCR-HLA and TCR-CMV co-occurrence, with a repertoire-size bias correction applied to TCR pairs. In a later analysis, false discovery rates were estimated by permuting HLA or CMV assignments 20 times. A later analysis grouped co-occurring TCRs with DBSCAN, adding TCRdist sequence similarity when clustering within HLA-allele-positive subsets. Co-occurrence clustering excluded repertoires with fewer than 30,000 or more than 120,000 public chains, plus five with anomalous nucleotide sharing. Drawn from immuneACCESS, this table holds only the in-frame rearrangements with V and J called that TCRdb kept. Clones are partly lost; checked studies trace under half to an unresolved V gene and leave the rest unexplained. The V and J calls and clone size are taken from that table; D and trimming were inferred from the DNA. The sample table contains over 150,000 clones; only one count was recorded for 77% of them. The ten largest clones add up to 1.4% of the sample.

This TCR was sampled from a woman in her twenties or thirties in good health and CMV-seropositive. Material: PBMCs. In this chain, TRBV7-2 is recombined with TRBJ2-3; the D gene is possibly TRBD2, with 6 bases matching. CDR3 protein: CASSLLGLAVF. The sequenced DNA: TGTGCCAGCAGCTTATTGGGCTTAGCGGTCTTT.